These 13 T cell receptor beta chains share one sample of origin, sequenced in a study of T cells in Graves' hyperthyroidism and ophthalmopathy. Regions amplified from RNA transcripts were the TCR beta CDR3 regions. The HTBI primer set drove a first-round RT-PCR of the TCR CDR3. TCRdb fed the multiplex PCR reads into MiXCR, producing one record per CDR3 protein. The sample records roughly 640,000 distinct CDR3 sequences, roughly 16% being singletons. The sample consisted of blood. These receptors originate from a woman between 35 and 50 years old with Graves' ophthalmopathy.

Note on this clonotype: A much larger clone differs from this one at a single base, so this may be a read error. The V gene is TRBV12-3 or TRBV12-4, the J gene TRBJ1-5; a weak D match, TRBD1 (5 bases). CDR3 length: 14 residues. CDR3 region: CASSSTGSNQPRHF. CDR3 coding DNA: TGTGCCAGCAGTTCTACAGGTAGCAATCAGCCCCGGCATTTT.

This clonotype was seen more than once but under ten times. The chain employs TRBV18 and TRBJ2-7, with 8 bases aligning to TRBD1. The CDR3 has 13 amino acids. Germline loops: CDR1 KGHSH, CDR2 LQKENI. V lost 5 bases to trimming and J lost 5 bases; unmatched junction nucleotides: 5. The CDR3 DNA is TGTGCCAGCTCAGAGGGACAGGTCCACGAGCAGTACTTC. This codes for CASSEGQVHEQYF.

The chain couples TRBV19 to TRBJ2-1; 7 bases align to TRBD2. CDR3 length equals 19 residues. Germline V lookup: CDR1 LNHDA, CDR2 SQIVND (reference sequence). Trimming took 1 base from V and 2 from J; bases not matched to a gene: 14. The DNA of the CDR3 is TGTGCCAGTAGTATAGGGTCAGTTACAGCGGGAACAACCTACAATGAGCAGTTCTTC. It is translated as CASSIGSVTAGTTYNEQFF.

V and J are TRBV30 and TRBJ1-6; TRBD1 agrees at 8 bases. CDR3 length equals 17 residues. V shed 0 bases, J shed 0 bases, and the junction held 4 bases outside the gene matches. Germline assignment: CDR1 GTSNPN and CDR2 SVGIG (reference sequence). The CDR3 DNA reads as TGTGCCTGGAGTGTCCTGGACAGGGTCTCCTATAATTCACCCCTCCACTTT. Protein: CAWSVLDRVSYNSPLHF.

V and J are TRBV4-1 and TRBJ1-2; D ambiguous. CDR3 size: 14 residues. Germline V CDR1 and CDR2: MGHRA, YSYEKL. V lost 0 bases to trimming and J lost 9 bases, with 14 bases between them. CDR3 loop: CASSQDLIPGSYTF. CDR3 DNA sequence: TGCGCCAGCAGCCAAGACCTGATTCCGGGGAGCTACACCTTC.

This clonotype was detected a few times. The gene calls are TRBV4-1 and TRBJ1-5; 9 bases align to TRBD1. The CDR3 loop spans 16 amino acids. Germline V gene lookup returns CDR1 MGHRA and CDR2 YSYEKL. V was pared by 3 bases and J by 1 base, with 4 bases of the junction left unmatched. The CDR3 is CASSQGQGGSNQPQHF. For the CDR3, the DNA is TGCGCCAGCAGCCAGGGACAGGGCGGGAGCAATCAGCCCCAGCATTTT.

V and J are TRBV5-5 and TRBJ1-2; tentative D call: TRBD1 (5 bases). CDR1 is SGHKS, CDR2 YYEKEE, per germline (reference sequence). Trimming removed 4 bases at V and 4 bases at J, with 14 bases between. CDR3 length: 14 residues. CDR3 sequence reads: CASSQWGVGYGYTF. CDR3 DNA: TGTGCCAGCAGCCAGTGGGGGGTGGGCTATGGCTACACCTTC.

The chain uses TRBV29-1 and TRBJ2-1; D is ambiguous. The CDR3 length is 12 residues. Germline V gives CDR1 SQVTM, CDR2 ANQGSEA. V was pared by 0 bases and J by 8 bases, with 8 bases between. CDR3 sequence: CSVEDWVDEQFF. CDR3 DNA: TGCAGCGTTGAAGATTGGGTAGATGAGCAGTTCTTC.

This clonotype was seen repeatedly, ten times or more. The chain joins TRBV2 to TRBJ2-3; unclear D gene. Per germline, CDR1 SNHLY and CDR2 FYNNEI. This CDR3 spans 13 amino acids. V was shortened by 7 bases and J by 2 bases, with 10 bases between the two germline ends. The CDR3, as DNA: TGTGCCAGCAAGGGAAGCATCACAGATACGCAGTATTTT. Protein: CASKGSITDTQYF.

V is TRBV5-1 and J is TRBJ2-5; TRBD2 aligns across 9 bases. The V gene's germline CDR1 is SGHRS and CDR2 YFSETQ. V lost 2 bases, J lost 5 bases, and 7 bases stayed unmatched. This CDR3 is built from 15 residues. CDR3 sequence (DNA): TGCGCCAGCAGCTTCGGCGGGGGGGCCGGGGAGACCCAGTACTTC. Its translation: CASSFGGGAGETQYF.

The CDR3 coding sequence is TGTGCCAGCAGTGACGACAGGGGTCGGGGGGAGCAGTACTTC. Protein product: CASSDDRGRGEQYF. The chain couples TRBV6-4 to TRBJ2-7; 8 bases fit TRBD1. Losses at the gene ends were 2 bases for V and 7 bases for J; bases not matched to a gene: 7. Germline CDR1 MRHNA, CDR2 SNTAGT. The length of the CDR3 is 14 residues.

This clonotype was counted many times. V and J are TRBV12-3 or TRBV12-4 and TRBJ2-7, with D tentatively TRBD1 (6 bases). V lost 7 bases, J lost 0 bases, and 16 bases lay in between. The length of the CDR3 is 15 residues. Here the CDR3 reads CASKLSPGDSYEQYF. The CDR3 nucleotides read TGTGCCAGCAAATTGTCTCCAGGGGACTCCTACGAGCAGTACTTC.

This clonotype was picked up many times. The chain employs TRBV30 and TRBJ2-7, with D possibly TRBD1 on 5 matching bases. This CDR3 spans 15 amino acids. V was trimmed by 0 bases and J by 0 bases, leaving 12 bases between them. Germline assignment: CDR1 GTSNPN and CDR2 SVGIG (reference sequence). The CDR3 loop reads CAWSVQVEGSYEQYF. In DNA form, the CDR3 reads TGTGCCTGGAGTGTACAGGTCGAAGGCTCCTACGAGCAGTACTTC.